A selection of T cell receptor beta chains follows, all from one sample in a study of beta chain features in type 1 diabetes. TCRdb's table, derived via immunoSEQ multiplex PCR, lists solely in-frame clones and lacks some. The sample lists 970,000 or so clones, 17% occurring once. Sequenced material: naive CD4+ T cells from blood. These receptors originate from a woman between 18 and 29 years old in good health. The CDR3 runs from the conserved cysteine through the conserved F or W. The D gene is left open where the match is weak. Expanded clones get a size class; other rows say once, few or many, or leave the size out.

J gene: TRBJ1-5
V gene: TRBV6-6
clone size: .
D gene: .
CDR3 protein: CASSGHRGNQPQHF

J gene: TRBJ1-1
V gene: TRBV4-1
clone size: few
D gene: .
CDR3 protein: CASSQDSQAFF

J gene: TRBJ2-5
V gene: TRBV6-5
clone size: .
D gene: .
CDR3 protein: CASSSPSLGETQYF

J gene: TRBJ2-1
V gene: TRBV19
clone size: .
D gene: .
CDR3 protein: CASSKTGRAWNEQFF

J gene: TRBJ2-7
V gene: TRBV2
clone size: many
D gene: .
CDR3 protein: CASRELDYEQYF

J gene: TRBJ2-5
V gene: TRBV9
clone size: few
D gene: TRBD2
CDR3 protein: CASSPRSGLAGVSSAETQYF

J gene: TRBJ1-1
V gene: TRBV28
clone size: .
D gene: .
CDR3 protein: CASSPPGARTEAFF

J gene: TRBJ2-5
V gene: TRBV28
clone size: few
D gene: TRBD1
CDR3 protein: CASSSQTGQLYETQYF

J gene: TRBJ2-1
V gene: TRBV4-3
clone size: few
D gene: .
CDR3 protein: CASSQDRGVEQFF

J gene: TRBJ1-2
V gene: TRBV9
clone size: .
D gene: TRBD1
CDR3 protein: CASTDRDSYGYTF

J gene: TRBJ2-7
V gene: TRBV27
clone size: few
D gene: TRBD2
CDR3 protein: CASSVGLAGGTSSYEQYF

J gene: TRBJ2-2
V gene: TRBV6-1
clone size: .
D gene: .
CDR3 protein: CASRAVTRGTGELFF

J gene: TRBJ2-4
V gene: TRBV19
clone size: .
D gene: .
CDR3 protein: CASSISTDRSIQYF

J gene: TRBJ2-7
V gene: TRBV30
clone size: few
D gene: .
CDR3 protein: CAWSASRAYEQYF

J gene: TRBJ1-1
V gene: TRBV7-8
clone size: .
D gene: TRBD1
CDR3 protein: CASSPRTGPYTEAFF

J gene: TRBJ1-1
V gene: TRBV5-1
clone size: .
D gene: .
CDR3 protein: CASSFLGQSATEAFF

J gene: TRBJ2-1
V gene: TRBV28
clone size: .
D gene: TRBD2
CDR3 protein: CASTSWSGSINEQFF

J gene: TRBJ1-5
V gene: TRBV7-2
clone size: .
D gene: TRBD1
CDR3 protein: CASSSGQGSQPQHF

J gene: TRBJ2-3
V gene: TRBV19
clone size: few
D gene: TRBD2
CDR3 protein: CASKSSGRTDTQYF

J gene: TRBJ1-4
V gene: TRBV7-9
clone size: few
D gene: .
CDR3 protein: CASTFGATNEKLFF